This entry concerns a single T cell receptor (beta chain). Its antigen is currently unknown. Extracted RNA was reverse transcribed into cDNA, the sequencing template. Libraries were prepared by immunoSEQ multiplex PCR; TCRdb keeps only in-frame clonotypes and omits some of them. The table includes 200,000 to 250,000 clones, about three fifths detected once. As for treatment: oral pan-JAK inhibitor, 5-10 mg twice daily. Trimming took off 4 bases at V and 0 bases at J, with 18 bases between the two ends. Germline CDR1 SQVTM, CDR2 ANQGSEA. CDR3 length equals 16 residues. The sample comes from a study of CD8+ T cells in alopecia areata. General observations from the study: It was lesional scalp, especially alopecia totalis/universalis, that showed higher clonality than normal scalp. Many expanded lesional clones persisted in scalp and blood during tofacitinib treatment. The presence of one nonresponder keeps the tie between baseline CD8+ expansion and response uncertain.

This material consisted of CD4+ T cells sorted from blood, taken at week 4, from a patient treated with tofacitinib. This sequence originates from a human donor with alopecia areata. V usage is TRBV29-1 and J usage is TRBJ1-2; D is unresolved. Here the CDR3 DNA reads TGCAGCGTTGCAGGAATTTTAACAGCCACTAACTATGGCTACACCTTC. This codes for CSVAGILTATNYGYTF.